One sample yielded the 29 T cell receptor beta chains listed below, sequenced in a study of T cells after posttransplantation cyclophosphamide. Measured with immunoSEQ multiplex PCR; TCRdb has only the in-frame clones, and not every one. The table shows about 66,000 clones, with 85% to 95% occurring only once. Source material: PBMCs. The receptors stem from a woman aged 25 to 39 in good health and a related stem cell transplant donor.

V and J are TRBV7-2 and TRBJ1-6, with D unclear. The CDR3 runs 16 residues. Between the trimmed V and J ends, which lost 5 bases and 9 bases, there was a span of 20 bases. CDR1 and CDR2 (germline): SGHTA, FQGNSA. As DNA, the CDR3 is TGTGCCAGCAGCCCGCAACTTGCGATCCGAATTTCACCCCTCCACTTT. Translating it yields CASSPQLAIRISPLHF.

The chain uses TRBV5-6 and TRBJ2-7; 13 nucleotides agree with TRBD2. The CDR3 has 16 amino acids. Trimming removed 2 bases from V and 4 bases from J; junction bases left unmatched: 6. CDR1 is SGHDT and CDR2 is YYEEEE in the germline V gene. DNA for the CDR3: TGTGCCAGCAGCTTAACTAGCGGGGGGGCATGGTACGAGCAGTACTTC. It encodes CASSLTSGGAWYEQYF. The full variable domain, completed using reference TRBV5-6 and TRBJ2-7, is DAGVTQSPTHLIKTRGQQVTLRCSPKSGHDTVSWYQQALGQGPQFIFQYYEEEERQRGNFPDRFSGHQFPNYSSELNVNALLLGDSALYLCASSLTSGGAWYEQYFGPGTRLTVT.

The chain combines TRBV7-6 with TRBJ1-6; the match to TRBD1 covers 9 bases. Trimming removed 1 base from V and 8 bases from J; junction bases left unmatched: 6. There are 16 residues in the CDR3. The germline gives CDR1 SGHVS, CDR2 FNYEAQ. CDR3 amino acids: CASSLGGTGLYSPLHF. The CDR3 nucleotides read TGTGCCAGCAGCTTAGGTGGGACAGGGCTGTATTCACCCCTCCACTTT.

CDR3 region: CASSSGTGTISGNTIYF. The CDR3 bases are TGTGCCAGCAGTTCCGGGACAGGGACGATTTCTGGAAACACCATATATTTT. The gene calls are TRBV27 and TRBJ1-3, with 9 bases that match TRBD1. Germline V lookup: CDR1 MNHEY, CDR2 SMNVEV (reference sequence). V shed 4 bases, J shed 1 base, and the junction held 8 bases outside the gene matches. This CDR3 spans 17 amino acids.

The V call is TRBV4-2, the J call TRBJ2-5; 11 nucleotides match TRBD2. V lost 4 bases and J lost 5; bases outside the gene matches: 6. CDR1 and CDR2 from the germline V gene are LGHNA and YNFKEQ. This CDR3 spans 15 amino acids. DNA for the CDR3: TGTGCCAGCAGCCCGGGACTAGCGGAGAAGGAGACCCAGTACTTC. Protein product: CASSPGLAEKETQYF.

The chain carries TRBV2 and TRBJ1-1; the D gene is possibly TRBD1 (5 bases). V gave up 6 bases and J gave up 2 bases, with 7 bases separating them. The CDR3 contains 12 residues. Germline V CDR1 and CDR2: SNHLY, FYNNEI. The CDR3 nucleotides are TGTGCCAGCAGCCGGGACAACACTGAAGCTTTCTTT. This gives the protein CASSRDNTEAFF.

The chain joins TRBV5-5 to TRBJ2-3; TRBD2 matches 14 bases. The CDR3 runs to 16 residues. After removal of 4 bases from V and 5 bases from J, the junction contained 6 bases not matched to a gene. Germline assignment: CDR1 SGHKS and CDR2 YYEKEE (reference sequence). Here the CDR3 reads CASSPAGTSGGDTQYF. The DNA of the CDR3 is TGTGCCAGCAGCCCAGCCGGGACTAGCGGGGGAGATACGCAGTATTTT.

The V call is TRBV5-6, the J call TRBJ2-1; 7 bases fit TRBD2. Germline assignment: CDR1 SGHDT and CDR2 YYEEEE. Unmatched junction bases numbered 8, after V lost 5 bases and J lost 0 bases. The CDR3 length is 16 residues. For the CDR3, the DNA is TGTGCCAGCAGGAACCTCGGGGGGAGCTCCTACAATGAGCAGTTCTTC. Its translation is CASRNLGGSSYNEQFF.

The V gene is TRBV2, the J gene TRBJ2-3, with TRBD2 matching 7 bases. The CDR3 loop spans 16 amino acids. The trim removed 4 bases at V and 0 bases at J, leaving 7 bases unmatched. Germline V gene data show CDR1 as SNHLY and CDR2 as FYNNEI. This CDR3 reads CASSVSRGGSTDTQYF. The DNA of the CDR3 is TGTGCCAGCAGTGTATCCCGCGGGGGAAGCACAGATACGCAGTATTTT.

The chain links TRBV18 to TRBJ2-6; 9 nucleotides agree with TRBD1. Germline V CDR1 and CDR2: KGHSH, LQKENI. V lost 3 bases and J lost 0; bases outside the gene matches: 3. The CDR3 length is 17 residues. CDR3 sequence (DNA): TGTGCCAGCTCACCTCTGGGACAGGGCTCTGGGGCCAACGTCCTGACTTTC. Translated: CASSPLGQGSGANVLTF.

V gene TRBV5-8 combines with J gene TRBJ2-5, with TRBD2 as a possible D gene (5 bases). V shed 6 bases and J shed 3 bases, with 6 bases lying between them. CDR3 length: 11 amino acids. Per germline, CDR1 SGHTS and CDR2 YDEGEE. As DNA, the CDR3 is TGTGCCAGCACACTAGAAGAGACCCAGTACTTC. This gives the protein CASTLEETQYF. Complete variable domain (other parts from reference TRBV5-8 and TRBJ2-5): EAGVTQSPTHLIKTRGQQATLRCSPISGHTSVYWYQQALGLGLQFLLWYDEGEERNRGNFPPRFSGRQFPNYSSELNVNALELEDSALYLCASTLEETQYFGPGTRLLVL.

This rearrangement joins TRBV29-1 to TRBJ1-2; D gene ambiguous. Germline V gene data show CDR1 as SQVTM and CDR2 as ANQGSEA. Trimming stripped 2 bases from V and 8 bases from J, with 15 bases between. The CDR3 totals 13 residues. The CDR3 here is CSVELSGNTGYTF. The CDR3 DNA is TGCAGCGTTGAACTTAGTGGCAACACGGGCTACACCTTC. Together with reference TRBV29-1 and TRBJ1-2, the CDR3 gives the full variable domain: SAVISQKPSRDICQRGTSLTIQCQVDSQVTMMFWYRQQPGQSLTLIATANQGSEATYESGFVIDKFPISRPNLTFSTLTVSNMSPEDSSIYLCSVELSGNTGYTFGSGTRLTVV.

In its sample, this clone was seen once. The chain couples TRBV28 to TRBJ2-7; 7 bases match TRBD1. The germline V gene has CDR1 MDHEN and CDR2 SYDVKM. The CDR3 has 13 residues. V was pared by 6 bases and J by 5 bases, with 7 bases of the junction left unmatched. The CDR3 bases are TGTGCCAGCAGCCCTGGGACAGCACACGAGCAGTACTTC. Its protein product is CASSPGTAHEQYF.

The chain has TRBV28 and TRBJ1-2; D not certain. Trimming removed 0 bases from V and 0 bases from J, with 5 bases in between. Germline V gene lookup returns CDR1 MDHEN and CDR2 SYDVKM. CDR3 length: 14 amino acids. CDR3 sequence: CASSLWTSNYGYTF. The CDR3 DNA reads as TGTGCCAGCAGTTTATGGACTTCTAACTATGGCTACACCTTC.

This rearrangement joins TRBV4-1 to TRBJ1-1; 7 bases match TRBD1. CDR1 is MGHRA and CDR2 is YSYEKL in the germline V gene. The CDR3 is made up of 15 amino acids. With V trimmed by 1 base and J by 4 bases, 6 bases remained unmatched. CDR3 in amino acids: CASSQVGRGTTEAFF. The CDR3 region has the DNA TGCGCCAGCAGCCAAGTTGGCAGGGGGACCACTGAAGCTTTCTTT.

The CDR3 protein is CASSYKGLVDYGYTF. The CDR3 nucleotides are TGTGCCAGCAGTTACAAGGGATTGGTTGACTATGGCTACACCTTC. The V call is TRBV6-5, the J call TRBJ1-2; no definite D call. Germline values: CDR1 MNHEY, CDR2 SVGAGI. The CDR3 is 15 residues long. V was trimmed by 2 bases and J by 3 bases, leaving 13 bases between them.

In DNA, the CDR3 is TGCAGCGTTGTAAGGGGTGCGGGCTACACCTTC. Amino acid sequence: CSVVRGAGYTF. The chain joins TRBV29-1 to TRBJ1-2; the D gene is possibly TRBD1 (5 bases). CDR3 size: 11 residues. V was clipped by 4 bases and J by 8 bases, with 11 bases between them. Germline values: CDR1 SQVTM, CDR2 ANQGSEA.

V and J are TRBV6-1 and TRBJ1-6, with TRBD1 as a possible D gene (6 bases). Trimming took off 4 bases at V and 6 bases at J, with 16 bases between the two ends. The CDR3 spans 16 residues. Germline V gene data show CDR1 as MNHNS and CDR2 as SASEGT. CDR3 nucleotides: TGTGCCAGCAGTGCTCGGCCGGACAGCTCTAATTCACCCCTCCACTTT. It encodes CASSARPDSSNSPLHF.

CDR3 loop: CASSIPRGSGQETQYF. CDR3 sequence (DNA): TGTGCCAGTAGTATACCCCGGGGGTCAGGGCAAGAGACCCAGTACTTC. V usage is TRBV19 and J usage is TRBJ2-5, with D perhaps matching TRBD2 (6 bases). The CDR3 is made up of 16 amino acids. Trimming left V 2 bases short and J 2 bases short, with 15 bases between. Per germline, CDR1 LNHDA and CDR2 SQIVND (reference sequence).

The rearrangement uses TRBV18 and TRBJ1-6; 7 bases are shared with TRBD1. The J segment lost 4 bases and the V segment lost 3 bases, leaving 6 bases of the junction unmatched. The germline V gene encodes CDR1 KGHSH and CDR2 LQKENI. There are 16 residues in the CDR3. The CDR3 reads CASSPGRGLYNSPLHF. In DNA form, the CDR3 reads TGTGCCAGCTCACCTGGTAGGGGGCTTTATAATTCACCCCTCCACTTT.

The chain has TRBV4-3 and TRBJ2-7; 8 bases are shared with TRBD1. The CDR3 extends over 13 amino acids. Germline CDR1 and CDR2: LGHNA and YSLEER. Losses at the gene ends were 4 bases for V and 6 bases for J; bases not matched to a gene: 5. The CDR3 coding sequence is TGCGCCAGCAGCCCTACTCAGGGGGCCGAGCAGTACTTC. This encodes CASSPTQGAEQYF.

V and J are TRBV5-4 and TRBJ1-1, with D maybe TRBD1 (6 bases). The germline V gene has CDR1 SGHNT and CDR2 YYREEE (reference sequence). The CDR3 covers 16 residues. Trimming pared 5 bases from V and 0 bases from J, leaving 17 bases between. The CDR3 region has the DNA TGTGCCAGCAGTCCTCATGGGACAACCATGAACACTGAAGCTTTCTTT. Its translation: CASSPHGTTMNTEAFF.

In the case of this clone: A junction boundary mismatches the germline segment, possibly from a read error. CDR3 in DNA: TGTGCCAGCAGTCGAGGGGACTACGAGCAGCACTTC. The encoded protein is CASSRGDYEQHF. J is TRBJ2-7 and V is TRBV6-5; TRBD2 aligns across 7 bases. The CDR3 loop spans 12 amino acids. The germline V gene encodes CDR1 MNHEY and CDR2 SVGAGI.

V is TRBV6-1 and J is TRBJ2-7; a weak D match, TRBD1 (5 bases). The CDR3 totals 12 residues. CDR1 and CDR2 from the germline V gene are MNHNS and SASEGT. Trimming pared 4 bases from V and 2 bases from J, leaving 6 bases between. The CDR3 coding sequence is TGTGCCAGCAGTGGGGGCCCCTACGAGCAGTACTTC. Protein sequence: CASSGGPYEQYF.

This CDR3 is CSVAVKETQYF. The CDR3 coding sequence is TGCAGCGTCGCCGTAAAAGAGACCCAGTACTTC. V usage is TRBV29-1 and J usage is TRBJ2-5; D is unresolved. CDR1 and CDR2 (germline): SQVTM, ANQGSEA. V lost 6 bases and J lost 3, with 8 bases in between. The CDR3 runs 11 residues.

The J gene is TRBJ1-1, the V gene TRBV7-6, with D unresolved. Trimming removed 3 bases from V and 1 base from J, with 6 bases in between. The CDR3 sequence is 13 residues long. Germline assignment: CDR1 SGHVS and CDR2 FNYEAQ. For the CDR3, the DNA is TGTGCCAGCAGCTTCCCTGGGAACACTGAAGCTTTCTTT. Translation gives CASSFPGNTEAFF.

The chain carries TRBV18 and TRBJ1-2, with 8 positions matching TRBD1. Losses at the gene ends were 4 bases for V and 4 bases for J; bases not matched to a gene: 2. The length of the CDR3 is 13 residues. CDR1 and CDR2 (germline): KGHSH, LQKENI. The CDR3 sequence: CASSHGQGYGYTF. The CDR3 region has the DNA TGTGCCAGCTCACACGGACAGGGCTATGGCTACACCTTC.

The V gene is TRBV2, the J gene TRBJ2-5; possible D gene TRBD2, 7 bases. The V end was cut by 2 bases, the J end by 5 bases, with 15 bases between. The CDR3 totals 15 residues. Germline V gene sequence: CDR1 SNHLY, CDR2 FYNNEI. The CDR3 nucleotides are TGTGCCAGCAGTGAATTGGTGGGGGGGCCCGAGACCCAGTACTTC. Its translation is CASSELVGGPETQYF.

The DNA for the CDR3 is TGTGCCAGCAGAATAGGGGGGAACTATGGCTACACCTTC. Its translation: CASRIGGNYGYTF. The chain employs TRBV19 and TRBJ1-2, with D maybe TRBD1 (6 bases). Germline V CDR1 and CDR2: LNHDA, SQIVND (reference sequence). The CDR3 runs to 13 residues. V dropped 9 bases and J dropped 2 bases, with 13 bases sitting between them.